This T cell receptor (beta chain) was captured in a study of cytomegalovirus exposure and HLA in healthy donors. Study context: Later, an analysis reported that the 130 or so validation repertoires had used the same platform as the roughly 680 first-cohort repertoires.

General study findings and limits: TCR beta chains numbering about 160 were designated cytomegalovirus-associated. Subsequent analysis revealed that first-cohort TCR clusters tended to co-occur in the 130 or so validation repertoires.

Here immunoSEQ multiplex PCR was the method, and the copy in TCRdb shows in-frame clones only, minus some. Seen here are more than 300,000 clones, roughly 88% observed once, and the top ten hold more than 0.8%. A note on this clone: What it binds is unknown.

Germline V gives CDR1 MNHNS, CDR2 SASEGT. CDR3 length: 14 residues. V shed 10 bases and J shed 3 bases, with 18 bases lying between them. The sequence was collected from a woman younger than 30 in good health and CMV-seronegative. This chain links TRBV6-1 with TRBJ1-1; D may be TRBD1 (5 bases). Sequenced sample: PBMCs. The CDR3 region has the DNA TGTGCCACCCGGCGACAGACCGTGGACACTGAAGCTTTCTTT. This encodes CATRRQTVDTEAFF.